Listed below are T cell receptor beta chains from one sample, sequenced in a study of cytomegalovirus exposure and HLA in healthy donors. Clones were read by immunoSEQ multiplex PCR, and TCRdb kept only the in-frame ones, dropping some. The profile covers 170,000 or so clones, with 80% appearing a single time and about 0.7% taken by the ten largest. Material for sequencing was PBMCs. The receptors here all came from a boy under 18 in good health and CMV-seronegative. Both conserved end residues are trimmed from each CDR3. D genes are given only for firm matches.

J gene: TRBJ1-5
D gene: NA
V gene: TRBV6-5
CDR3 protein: ASSPMGDSNQPQH

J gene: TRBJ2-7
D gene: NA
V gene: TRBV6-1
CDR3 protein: ASNSGVAYEQY

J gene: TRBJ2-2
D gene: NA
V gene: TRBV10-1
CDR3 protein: ASSEYGGPNTGELF

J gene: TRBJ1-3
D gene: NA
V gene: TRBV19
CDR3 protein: ASTITLRRRSGNTIY

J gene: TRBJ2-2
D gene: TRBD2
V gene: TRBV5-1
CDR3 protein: ASSSGGSNTGELF

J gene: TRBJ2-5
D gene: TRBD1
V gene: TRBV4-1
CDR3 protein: ASSPYRGETQY

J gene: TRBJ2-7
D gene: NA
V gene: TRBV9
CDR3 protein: ASSETRSPYEQY

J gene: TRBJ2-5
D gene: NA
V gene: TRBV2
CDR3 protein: AGPGLGANEEQY

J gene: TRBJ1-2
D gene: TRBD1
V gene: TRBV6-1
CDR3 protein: ASKSGDRHGYT

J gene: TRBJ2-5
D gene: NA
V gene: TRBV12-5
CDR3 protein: ASGLGERTQY

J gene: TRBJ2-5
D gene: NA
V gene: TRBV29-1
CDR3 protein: SVEEVWGLKTQY

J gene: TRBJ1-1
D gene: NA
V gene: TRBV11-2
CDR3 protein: ASSLSSPEAF

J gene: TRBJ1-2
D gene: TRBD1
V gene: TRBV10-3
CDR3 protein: AISESGQGGYGYT

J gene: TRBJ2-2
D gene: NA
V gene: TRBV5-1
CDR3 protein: ASRSTGTNTGELF

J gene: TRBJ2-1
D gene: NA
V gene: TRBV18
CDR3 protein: ASSPAGQGTYNEQF

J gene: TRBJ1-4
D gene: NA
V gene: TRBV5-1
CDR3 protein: ASRKEIANEKLF

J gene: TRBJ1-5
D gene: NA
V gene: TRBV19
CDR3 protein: ASSIQGSNQPQH

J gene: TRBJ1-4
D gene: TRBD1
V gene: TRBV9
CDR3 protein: ASSARDRGLANEKLF

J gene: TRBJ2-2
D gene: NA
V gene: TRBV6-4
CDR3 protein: ASSTGGELF

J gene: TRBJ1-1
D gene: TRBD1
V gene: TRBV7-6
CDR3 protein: ASSFGQGTNTEAF

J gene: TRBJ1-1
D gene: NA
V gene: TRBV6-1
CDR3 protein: ASAYTTQNTEAF

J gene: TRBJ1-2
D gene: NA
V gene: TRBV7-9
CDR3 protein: ASSLDLEGYGYT

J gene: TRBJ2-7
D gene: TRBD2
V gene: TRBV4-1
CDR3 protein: ASSQDHLAESLGEQY

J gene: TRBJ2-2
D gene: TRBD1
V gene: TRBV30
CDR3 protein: AWRGDRVTGELF

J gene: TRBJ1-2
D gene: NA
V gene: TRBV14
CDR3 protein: ASSPSWAGYT

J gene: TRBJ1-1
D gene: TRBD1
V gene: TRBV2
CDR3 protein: ASNRDRDTEAF

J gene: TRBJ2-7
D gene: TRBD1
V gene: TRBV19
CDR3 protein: ASSAGGTGVSSSYEQY

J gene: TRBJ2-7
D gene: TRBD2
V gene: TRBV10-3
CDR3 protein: AISEGTSGSYEQY

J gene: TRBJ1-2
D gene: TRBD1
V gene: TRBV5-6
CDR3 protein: ASTPWDRGQKGYT

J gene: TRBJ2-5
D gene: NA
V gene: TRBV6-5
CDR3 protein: ASSYSNREKTQY

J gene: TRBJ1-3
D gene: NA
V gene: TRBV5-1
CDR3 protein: ASSLEGVDTIY

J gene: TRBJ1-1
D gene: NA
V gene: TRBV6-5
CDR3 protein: ASSYSRVDEAF

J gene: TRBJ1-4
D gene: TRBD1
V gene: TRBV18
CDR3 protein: ARRTGN

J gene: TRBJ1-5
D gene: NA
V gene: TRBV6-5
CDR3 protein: ASSYGGSNQPQH

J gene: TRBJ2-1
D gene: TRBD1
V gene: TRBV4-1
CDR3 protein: ASSQPDRGNEQF

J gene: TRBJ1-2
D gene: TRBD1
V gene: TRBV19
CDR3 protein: ASSGQGLSPMGYT

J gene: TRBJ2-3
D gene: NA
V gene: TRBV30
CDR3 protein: AWSVGFSGDSGTDTQY

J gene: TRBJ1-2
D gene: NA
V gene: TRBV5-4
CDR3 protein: ASSLYTASET

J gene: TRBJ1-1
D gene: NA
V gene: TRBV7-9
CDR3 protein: ASNLMGLNTEAF

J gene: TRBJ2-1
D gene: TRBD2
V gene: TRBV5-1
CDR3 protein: ASSLAPAGGPNEQF

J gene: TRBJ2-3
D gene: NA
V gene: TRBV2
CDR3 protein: ASSLTDTQY

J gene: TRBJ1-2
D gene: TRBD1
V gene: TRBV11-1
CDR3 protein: ASSFRTGNYGYT

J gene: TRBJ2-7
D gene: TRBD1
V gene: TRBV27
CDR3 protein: ASSLDGQGSSYEQY

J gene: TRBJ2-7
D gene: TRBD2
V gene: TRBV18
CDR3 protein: ASSPTSGQGKHPYEQY

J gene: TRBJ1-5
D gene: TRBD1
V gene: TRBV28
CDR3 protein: ASTNSGTGGEQPQH

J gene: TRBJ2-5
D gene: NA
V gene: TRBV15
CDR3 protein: ATSREGRQNQETQY

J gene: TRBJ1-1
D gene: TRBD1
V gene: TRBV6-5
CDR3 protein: ASSRTGTGNTEAF

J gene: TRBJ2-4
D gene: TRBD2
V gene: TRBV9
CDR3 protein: ASSVGISGGSVKNIQY

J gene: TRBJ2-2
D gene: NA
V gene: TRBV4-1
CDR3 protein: ASSQVRVLDTGELF

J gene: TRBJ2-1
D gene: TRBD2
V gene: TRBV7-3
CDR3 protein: ASSLTPGGPDEQF

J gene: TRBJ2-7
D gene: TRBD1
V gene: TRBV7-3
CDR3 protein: ASSPTGGPYEQY

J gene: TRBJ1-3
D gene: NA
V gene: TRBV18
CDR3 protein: ASSPTGSSGNTIY

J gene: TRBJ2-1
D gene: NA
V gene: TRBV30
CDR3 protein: AWVTGYNEQF

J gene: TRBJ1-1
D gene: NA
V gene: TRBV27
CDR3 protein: ASTQSLNTEAF

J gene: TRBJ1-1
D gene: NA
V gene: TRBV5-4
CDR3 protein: ASSLAAVRGWGTEAF

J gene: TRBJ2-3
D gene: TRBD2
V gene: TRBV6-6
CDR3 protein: ASRPSGREDTQY

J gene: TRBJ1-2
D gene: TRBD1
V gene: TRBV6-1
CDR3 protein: ASSQGVYGYT

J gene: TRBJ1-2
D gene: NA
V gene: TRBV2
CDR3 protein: ASTPEGYTNGYT